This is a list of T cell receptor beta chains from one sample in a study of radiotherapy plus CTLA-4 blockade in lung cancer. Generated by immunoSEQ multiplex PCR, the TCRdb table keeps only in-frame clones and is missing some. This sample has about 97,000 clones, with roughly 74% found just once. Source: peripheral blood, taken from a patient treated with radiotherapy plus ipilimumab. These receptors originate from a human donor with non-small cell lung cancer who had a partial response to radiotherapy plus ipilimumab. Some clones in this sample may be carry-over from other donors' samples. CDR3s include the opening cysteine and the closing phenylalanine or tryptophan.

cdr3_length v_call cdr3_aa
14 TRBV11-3 CASSLIVSSYEQYF
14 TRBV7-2 CASSLQGASYEQYF
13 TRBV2 CASSAGQQETQYF
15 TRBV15 CATSRGGQLNTEAFF
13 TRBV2 CASSRGRRETTFF
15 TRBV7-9 CASSPSGAAKNIQYF
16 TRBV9 CASSTRTLAVTETQYF
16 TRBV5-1 CASSGRSGGVYNEQFF
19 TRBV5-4 CASSLAIGTSGSWAYEQYF
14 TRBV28 CATQFISGRETQYF
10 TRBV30 CAWSRGGYTF
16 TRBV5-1 CASSLELAGDTDTQYF
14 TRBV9 CASSVREGAGELFF
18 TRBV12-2 CASRLVIRGERKNQPQHF
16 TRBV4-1 CASSQGDRGIGQPQHF
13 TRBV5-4 CASSRDTGFEAFF
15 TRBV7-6 CASSLGTRLQETQYF
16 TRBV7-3 CASSLILTAMNTEAFF
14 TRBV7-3 CASSVAGRNNEQFF
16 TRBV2 CASRGTSGSPQETQYF
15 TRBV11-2 CASSLGASGLYEQYF
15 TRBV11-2 CASSLLGQGSGKLFF
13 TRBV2 CATPLSRGNEQFF
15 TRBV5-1 CASSLRTGDGETQYF
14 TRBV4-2 CASSQDSAGREQFF
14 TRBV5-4 CASSSGQFSNEQYF
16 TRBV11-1 CASSRLAGETSYEQYF
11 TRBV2 CASTVVGEQYF
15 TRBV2 CASSVATGVGETQYF
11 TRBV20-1 CSVHRNSPLHF
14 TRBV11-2 CASSSLQGYEKLFF
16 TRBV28 CASSFLSPGGDNEQFF
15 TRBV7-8 CASSTGIRSGNTIYF
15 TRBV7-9 CASRDPGQGSGTQYF
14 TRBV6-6 CAGSYGLGGSPLHF
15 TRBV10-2 CASVGPTGVAGELFF
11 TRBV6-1 CASSDYQPQHF
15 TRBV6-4 CASSFGTGANYGYTF
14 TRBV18 CASSSKRGTYEQYF
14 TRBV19 CASSSGTDIYEQYF
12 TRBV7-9 CASSLDLNEQFF
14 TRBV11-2 CASSTLADQGTQYF
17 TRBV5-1 CASSPGGGRANADTQYF
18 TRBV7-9 CASSLTIQWGGNTDTQYF
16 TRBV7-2 CASSLSRGASQDTQYF
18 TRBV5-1 CASRPLAGPANLDNEQFF
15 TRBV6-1 CASSTSTAMNTEAFF
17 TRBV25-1 CAIKSPGGIDSNQPQHF
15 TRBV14 CASSHPGQGPYEQYF